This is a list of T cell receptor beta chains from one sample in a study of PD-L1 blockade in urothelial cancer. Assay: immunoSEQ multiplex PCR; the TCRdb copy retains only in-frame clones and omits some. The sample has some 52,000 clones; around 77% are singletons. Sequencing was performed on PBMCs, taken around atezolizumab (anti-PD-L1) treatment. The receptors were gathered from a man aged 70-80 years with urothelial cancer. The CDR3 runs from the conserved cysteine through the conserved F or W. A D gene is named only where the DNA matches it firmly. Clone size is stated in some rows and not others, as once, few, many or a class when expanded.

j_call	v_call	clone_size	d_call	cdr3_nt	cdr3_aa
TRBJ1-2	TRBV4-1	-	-	TGCGCCAGCAGCCAGCTACCGGGAGTTACCTATGGCTACACCTTC	CASSQLPGVTYGYTF
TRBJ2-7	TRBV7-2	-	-	TGTGCCAGCAGCTTATTAGGCCAGGGGCGTTACGAGCAGTACTTC	CASSLLGQGRYEQYF
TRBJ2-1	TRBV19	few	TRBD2	TGTGCCAGTAGTAGTAGGTGGACTAGCGGGGGTCCCAGCTCCTACAATGAGCAGTTCTTC	CASSSRWTSGGPSSYNEQFF
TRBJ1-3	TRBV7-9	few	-	TGTGCCAGCAGCCCCGAGGATCTGACTGGAAACACCATATATTTT	CASSPEDLTGNTIYF
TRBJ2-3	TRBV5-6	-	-	TGTGCCAGCAGCTTGGATCGACAGTTCAGCACAGATACGCAGTATTTT	CASSLDRQFSTDTQYF
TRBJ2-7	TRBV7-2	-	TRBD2	TGTGCCAGCAGCACCTTAGGCGGGGGGACTTTCGAGCAGTACTTC	CASSTLGGGTFEQYF
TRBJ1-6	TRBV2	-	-	TGTGCCAGCAGCCAAACAGGGACTAATTCACCCCTCCACTTT	CASSQTGTNSPLHF
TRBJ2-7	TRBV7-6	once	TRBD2	TGTGCCAGCAGCTACCGGGGAGGGGAGCAGTACTTC	CASSYRGGEQYF
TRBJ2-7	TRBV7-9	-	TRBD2	TGTGCCAGCAGCCTGCGGGGGTCCTACGAGCAGTACTTC	CASSLRGSYEQYF
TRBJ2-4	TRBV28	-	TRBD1	TGTGCCGCCCAGGGACAGGGTTGGGCCAAAAACATTCAGTACTTC	CAAQGQGWAKNIQYF
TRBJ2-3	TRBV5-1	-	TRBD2	TGCGCCAGCAGCTACCGCGGGGGGGGGCAAGATACGCAGTATTTT	CASSYRGGGQDTQYF
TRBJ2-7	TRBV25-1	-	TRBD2	TGTGCCAGCAGTGAAGGCGGCGGGAGGAACGAGCAGTACTTC	CASSEGGGRNEQYF
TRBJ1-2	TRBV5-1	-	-	TGCGCCAGCAGCTTGGAACGGGGTTCCTATGGCTACACCTTC	CASSLERGSYGYTF
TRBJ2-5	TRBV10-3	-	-	TGTGCCATCAGTTGGACAGTCCAAGAGACCCAGTACTTC	CAISWTVQETQYF
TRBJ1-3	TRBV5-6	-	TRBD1	TGTGCCAGCAGCTTGGTTTCGGGACAGGGTAGAAACACCATATATTTT	CASSLVSGQGRNTIYF
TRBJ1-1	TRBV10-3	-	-	TGTGCCATCAGTGTTAATTTTCAGGGGAACACTGAAGCTTTCTTT	CAISVNFQGNTEAFF
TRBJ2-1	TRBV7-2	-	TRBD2	TGTGCCAGCAACGTCCCGGGACTAGCGGCCTACAATGAGCAGTTCTTC	CASNVPGLAAYNEQFF
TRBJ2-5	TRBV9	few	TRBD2	TGTGCCAGCAGCCCCGGAGTTAGTAGCGGGGGGCAAGAGACCCAGTACTTC	CASSPGVSSGGQETQYF
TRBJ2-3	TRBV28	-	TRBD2	TGTGCCAGCAGATCCCAGGGAGCGGGAGAGGCAGATACGCAGTATTTT	CASRSQGAGEADTQYF
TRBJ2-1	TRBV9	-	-	TGTGCCAGCAGCCGTGCAGGGCTCGTTAATGAGCAGTTCTTC	CASSRAGLVNEQFF
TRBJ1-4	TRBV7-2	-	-	TGTGCCAGCAGCGACACCGGGATATCTAATGAAAAACTGTTTTTT	CASSDTGISNEKLFF
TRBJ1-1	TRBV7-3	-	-	TGTGCCAGCAGCCTCATGGGGGCCGGGGACACTGAAGCTTTCTTT	CASSLMGAGDTEAFF
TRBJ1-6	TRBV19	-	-	TGTGCCAGTGGTGCCCAGGGTAAGGGGCTGGCCTATAATTCACCCCTCCACTTT	CASGAQGKGLAYNSPLHF
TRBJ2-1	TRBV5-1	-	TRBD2	TGCGCCAGCAGCTTGGCCGCGGGACTAGCGGGGGGTAATGAGCAGTTCTTC	CASSLAAGLAGGNEQFF
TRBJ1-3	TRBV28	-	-	TGTGCCAGCAGCATAGGACAGACGCGGGGAAACACCATATATTTT	CASSIGQTRGNTIYF
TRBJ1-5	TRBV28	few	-	TGTGCCAGCAGTTCCAGTCAGCCCCAGCATTTT	CASSSSQPQHF
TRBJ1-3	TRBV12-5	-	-	TGTGCTAGTGGTTTGGAGGCCGGGGCTGGAAACACCATATATTTT	CASGLEAGAGNTIYF
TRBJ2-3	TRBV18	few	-	TGTGCCAGCTCACCACTAAGCACAGATACGCAGTATTTT	CASSPLSTDTQYF
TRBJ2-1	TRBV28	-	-	TGTGCCAGCAGTTTCCCAGGGTCCTACAATGAGCAGTTCTTC	CASSFPGSYNEQFF
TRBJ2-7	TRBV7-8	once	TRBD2	TGTGCCAGCAGCCCGTCGGGACTAGCGGGAGGTACCTACGAGCAGTACTTC	CASSPSGLAGGTYEQYF
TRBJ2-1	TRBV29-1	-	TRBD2	TGCAGCGTTATGAAACTAGCGGGACCCAATGAGCAGTTCTTC	CSVMKLAGPNEQFF
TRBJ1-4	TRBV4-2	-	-	TGTGCCAGCAGCCAAGGGGAGGGCGCGGGACGGACTAATGAAAAACTGTTTTTT	CASSQGEGAGRTNEKLFF
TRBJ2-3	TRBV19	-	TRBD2	TGTGCCAGTAGTGTAGCGGGAGGCGGCACAGATACGCAGTATTTT	CASSVAGGGTDTQYF
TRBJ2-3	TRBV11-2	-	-	TGTGCCAGCAGCTTAGCTCAACCGGGAGCAAACACAGATACGCAGTATTTT	CASSLAQPGANTDTQYF
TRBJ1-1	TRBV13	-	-	TGTGCCAGCAGCAGTAGGGGTTCTAGCACTGAAGCTTTCTTT	CASSSRGSSTEAFF
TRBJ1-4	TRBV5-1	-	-	TGCGCCAGCAGCTTGGCCGGGCAGGGGAATGAAAAACTGTTTTTT	CASSLAGQGNEKLFF
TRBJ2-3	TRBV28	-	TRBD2	TGTGCCAGCAGTCCCCCTACCCTAGCGGGGGCAGATACGCAGTATTTT	CASSPPTLAGADTQYF
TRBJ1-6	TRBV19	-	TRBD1	TGTGCCAGTAAGGACAGGCCCGCCCTCGGGGCCCTCCACTTT	CASKDRPALGALHF
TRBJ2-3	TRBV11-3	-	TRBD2	TGTGCCAGCAGCTCCCTGGGACTACGAACAGATACGCAGTATTTT	CASSSLGLRTDTQYF
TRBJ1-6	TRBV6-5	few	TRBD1	TGTGCCAGCAATCTAAGGACAGGGCGGGATTCACCCCTCCACTTT	CASNLRTGRDSPLHF
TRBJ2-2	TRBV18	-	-	TGTGCCAGCTCACCAAAGGTTGGACAGCCCGGCGGGGAGCTGTTTTTT	CASSPKVGQPGGELFF
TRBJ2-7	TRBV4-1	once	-	TGCGCCAGCAGCCAAGTTTCGACAGCTTACGAGCAGTACTTC	CASSQVSTAYEQYF
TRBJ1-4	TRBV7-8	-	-	TGTGCCAGCAGTAATTCTCACGCGCCAGGGGAAGGTGAAAAACTGTTTTTT	CASSNSHAPGEGEKLFF
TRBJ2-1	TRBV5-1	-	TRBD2	TGCGCCAGCAGCTTGGTAGGGAGGGGCAATGAGCAGTTCTTC	CASSLVGRGNEQFF
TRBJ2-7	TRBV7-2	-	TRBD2	TGTGCCAGCAGCTTAGAGCCACTAGCGGTGCAGTACTTC	CASSLEPLAVQYF
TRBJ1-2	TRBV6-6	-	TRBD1	TGTGCCAGCAACCAGGGACAGGGGTCTTCTGATGGCTACACCTTC	CASNQGQGSSDGYTF
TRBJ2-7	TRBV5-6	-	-	TGTGCCAGCACCCCAGGGTTTCGGTCCTACGAGCAGTACTTC	CASTPGFRSYEQYF
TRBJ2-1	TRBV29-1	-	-	TGCAGCGTTGAAGATCTGTCGGCAGGGACCTACAATGAGCAGTTCTTC	CSVEDLSAGTYNEQFF
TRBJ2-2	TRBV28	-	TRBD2	TGTGCCAGCAGTTTAGGGGGGGGGAAGACCGGGGAGCTGTTTTTT	CASSLGGGKTGELFF
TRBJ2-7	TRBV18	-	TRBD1	TGTGCCAGCTCGCCAGGACAGGTCTGGTACGAGCAGTACTTC	CASSPGQVWYEQYF
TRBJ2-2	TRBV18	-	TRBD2	TGTGCCAGCTCACCGCTAGCGGCGAACACCGGGGAGCTGTTTTTT	CASSPLAANTGELFF
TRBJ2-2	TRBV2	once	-	TGTGCCAGCAGGAGGGAGAACACCGGGGAGCTGTTTTTT	CASRRENTGELFF
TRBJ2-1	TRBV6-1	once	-	TGTGCCAGCAGTGAAGCCGGAGTTAGGTGGTTCTTC	CASSEAGVRWFF
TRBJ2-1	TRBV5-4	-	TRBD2	TGTGCCAGCAGCCCTAGCGGGGGGCCCTCCTACAATGAGCAGTTCTTC	CASSPSGGPSYNEQFF
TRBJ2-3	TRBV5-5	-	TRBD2	TGTGCCAGCAGCCACGGGACTAGCCGAACAGATACGCAGTATTTT	CASSHGTSRTDTQYF